The next 32 T cell receptor beta chains were all read from a single sample in a study of memory CD4+ T cells and cytomegalovirus serostatus. The sort gate was single viable CD3+CD4+CD8-CD45RO+ cells for memory CD4+ T cells. Some clones are missing from TCRdb's copy, which holds only in-frame ones; the method was immunoSEQ multiplex PCR. The data contain about 50,000 clones, about four fifths of them singletons. The sequenced sample was memory CD4+ T cells from blood. Receptor source: an adult in good health and CMV-seronegative.

This clone was recorded once. The CDR3 DNA follows: TGTGCCAGCCGACTTACCGGGGCCAGTCAGCCCCAGCATTTT. It codes for CASRLTGASQPQHF. V usage is TRBV6-5 and J usage is TRBJ1-5; perhaps TRBD1 as D (5 bases). With 8 bases removed from V and 6 bases from J, the gap between germline ends came to 17 bases. Per germline, CDR1 MNHEY and CDR2 SVGAGI. CDR3 length equals 14 residues.

V usage is TRBV10-3 and J usage is TRBJ1-2; the D gene is possibly TRBD1 (6 bases). With 11 bases removed from V and 8 bases from J, the gap between germline ends came to 18 bases. In germline, CDR1 is ENHRY, CDR2 SYGVKD. The CDR3 consists of 12 residues. The CDR3 sequence is CASKREGGGYTF. Here the CDR3 DNA reads TGTGCCTCCAAAAGGGAGGGGGGAGGCTACACCTTC.

The chain uses TRBV6-5 and TRBJ1-5, with D possibly matching TRBD1 (5 bases). Germline CDR1 reads MNHEY; CDR2 reads SVGAGI. V lost 8 bases, J lost 5 bases, and 10 bases lay in between. This CDR3 region has 12 residues. The CDR3 reads CASRGGDQPQHF. The CDR3 region has the DNA TGTGCCAGCCGGGGAGGGGATCAGCCCCAGCATTTT.

The chain links TRBV2 to TRBJ2-5; TRBD1 might be the D (6 bases). Germline CDR1 and CDR2: SNHLY and FYNNEI. The V gene lost 6 bases and the J gene lost 2 bases, with 25 bases spanning the gap. The CDR3 extends over 18 amino acids. The CDR3 DNA reads as TGTGCCAGCAGCTCCCGCCCGCGTCCGGGACACGTACAAGAGACCCAGTACTTC. Translating it yields CASSSRPRPGHVQETQYF. Variable domain in full (rest from reference TRBV2 and TRBJ2-5): EPEVTQTPSHQVTQMGQEVILRCVPISNHLYFYWYRQILGQKVEFLVSFYNNEISEKSEIFDDQFSVERPDGSNFTLKIRSTKLEDSAMYFCASSSRPRPGHVQETQYFGPGTRLLVL.

This chain uses TRBV19 with TRBJ2-3, with 11 bases that match TRBD2. Germline CDR1 reads LNHDA; CDR2 reads SQIVND (reference sequence). The ends lost 5 bases at V and 3 bases at J; junction bases unmatched: 13. The CDR3 has 18 amino acids. As DNA, the CDR3 is TGTGCCAGTAGTTCCTTGGGACTAGCGGACGTCCGAACAGATACGCAGTATTTT. Translating it yields CASSSLGLADVRTDTQYF. Complete variable domain (other parts from reference TRBV19 and TRBJ2-3): DGGITQSPKYLFRKEGQNVTLSCEQNLNHDAMYWYRQDPGQGLRLIYYSQIVNDFQKGDIAEGYSVSREKKESFPLTVTSAQKNPTAFYLCASSSLGLADVRTDTQYFGPGTRLTVL.

This clone turned up a few times. The chain joins TRBV5-6 to TRBJ2-7; no reliable D call. Germline assignment: CDR1 SGHDT and CDR2 YYEEEE. The CDR3 is 12 amino acids. Trimming cost V 0 bases and J 3 bases, with 4 bases left between them. CDR3 amino acids: CASSLGFYEQYF. As DNA, the CDR3 is TGTGCCAGCAGCTTGGGATTCTACGAGCAGTACTTC.

J is TRBJ1-2 and V is TRBV5-1; 7 bases are shared with TRBD1. The V gene end was trimmed by 0 bases and the J gene end by 6 bases; junction bases not matched to a gene: 2. CDR1 SGHRS and CDR2 YFSETQ come from the germline V gene. This CDR3 has 13 residues. DNA for the CDR3: TGCGCCAGCAGCTTGGCGCAGGGGGATGGCTACACCTTC. Translating gives CASSLAQGDGYTF.

The rearrangement joins TRBV6-1 to TRBJ1-5; the D gene is possibly TRBD1 (6 bases). The CDR3 loop spans 14 amino acids. CDR1 and CDR2 from the germline V gene are MNHNS and SASEGT. V lost 6 bases and J 3 bases, leaving 12 bases between the germline ends. As DNA, the CDR3 is TGTGCCAGCAGAGTACAGGGAAACAATCAGCCCCAGCATTTT. Translation: CASRVQGNNQPQHF.

This rearrangement joins TRBV18 to TRBJ1-4, with 8 bases identical to TRBD1. Trimming took 1 base from V and 8 from J; bases not matched to a gene: 6. The CDR3 has 15 amino acids. Germline V gene sequence: CDR1 KGHSH, CDR2 LQKENI. The CDR3, as DNA: TGTGCCAGCTCACCACGGACAGGGACAGACGAAAAACTGTTTTTT. This codes for CASSPRTGTDEKLFF.

V is TRBV19 and J is TRBJ1-2; possibly TRBD1 for D (6 bases). Germline lookup yields CDR1 LNHDA and CDR2 SQIVND (reference sequence). The CDR3 runs 12 residues. V lost 6 bases, J lost 4 bases, and 9 bases lay in between. The CDR3: CASRDSLYGYTF. The DNA for the CDR3 is TGTGCCAGTAGGGACAGCCTCTATGGCTACACCTTC.

The V and J genes are TRBV7-2 and TRBJ2-3; TRBD2 aligns across 8 bases. This CDR3 has 19 amino acids. V lost 5 bases, J lost 2 bases, and 18 bases stayed unmatched. Germline-derived CDR1 and CDR2 are SGHTA and FQGNSA. CDR3 amino acids: CASSPRGAHFPPHTDTQYF. In DNA, the CDR3 is TGTGCCAGCAGCCCGCGGGGGGCCCACTTCCCTCCACACACAGATACGCAGTATTTT.

This chain joins TRBV6-5 and TRBJ1-1; 7 bases agree with TRBD1. This CDR3 has 15 residues. The germline gives CDR1 MNHEY, CDR2 SVGAGI. V shed 2 bases and J 0 bases; nucleotides not matched to a gene: 3. In DNA form, the CDR3 reads TGTGCCAGCAGTTACAGGGGGCCTGTGAACACTGAAGCTTTCTTT. Translating it yields CASSYRGPVNTEAFF.

The chain uses TRBV5-1 and TRBJ2-5; D may be TRBD2 (6 bases). This CDR3 region has 16 residues. Germline CDR1 is SGHRS and CDR2 is YFSETQ. V dropped 2 bases and J dropped 6 bases, with 20 bases sitting between them. This chain's CDR3 is CASSLGSARGEKTQYF. For the CDR3, the DNA is TGCGCCAGCAGCTTAGGGTCTGCGCGGGGAGAGAAGACCCAGTACTTC.

The chain joins TRBV29-1 to TRBJ2-7, with 8 positions matching TRBD1. The CDR3 consists of 15 residues. With 6 bases clipped from V and 1 base from J, the junction kept 11 bases outside the gene matches. CDR1 is SQVTM and CDR2 is ANQGSEA in the germline V gene. The chain's CDR3 is CSVVLPGTGSYEQYF. The CDR3 DNA follows: TGCAGCGTGGTACTACCCGGGACAGGATCCTACGAGCAGTACTTC.

The chain employs TRBV5-1 and TRBJ2-3, with D unclear. Trimming stripped 1 base from V and 2 bases from J, with 14 bases between. This CDR3 is 16 amino acids long. Germline V CDR1 and CDR2: SGHRS, YFSETQ. The CDR3 coding sequence is TGCGCCAGCAGCTTGCAGGACCCCCGGCACACAGATACGCAGTATTTT. It yields the protein CASSLQDPRHTDTQYF.

V gene TRBV19 combines with J gene TRBJ1-2; D perhaps matches TRBD1 (6 bases). The CDR3 has 14 amino acids. The germline V gene encodes CDR1 LNHDA and CDR2 SQIVND (reference sequence). V lost 6 bases to trimming and J lost 6 bases, with 17 bases between them. The CDR3: CASSSRGTRDGYTF. The CDR3 nucleotides read TGTGCCAGTAGCTCAAGGGGGACAAGAGATGGCTACACCTTC.

The CDR3 loop is CASSIGTGRQETQYF. As DNA, the CDR3 is TGTGCCAGTAGTATCGGGACAGGGAGGCAAGAGACCCAGTACTTC. This chain joins TRBV19 and TRBJ2-5; 9 bases match TRBD1. V was pared by 3 bases and J by 2 bases, with 4 bases of the junction left unmatched. CDR3 length: 15 amino acids. CDR1 is LNHDA, CDR2 SQIVND, per germline (reference sequence).

About this clone: At one end, the junction sequence differs from germline, possibly due to a read error. This chain uses TRBV4-1 with TRBJ1-6; D is undetermined. This CDR3 region has 9 residues. Germline V gene sequence: CDR1 MGHRA, CDR2 YSYEKL. The CDR3 DNA is TGCGCCAGCAGCCCCCGGACCTTCTTT. This sequence encodes CASSPRTFF.

CDR3 nucleotide sequence: TGTGCCACCAGCATAGACAGGGGCGAGGGTTACGAGCAGTACTTC. It is translated as CATSIDRGEGYEQYF. This chain uses TRBV15 with TRBJ2-7; TRBD1 aligns across 8 bases. Germline CDR1 and CDR2: LNHNV and YYDKDF (reference sequence). Germline trimming cut 4 bases from V and 4 bases from J; bases unmatched to any gene: 9. This CDR3 has 15 residues.

The chain links TRBV27 to TRBJ1-1; no clear D. The germline V gene encodes CDR1 MNHEY and CDR2 SMNVEV (reference sequence). This CDR3 has 15 residues. Trimming left V 1 base short and J 3 bases short, with 12 bases between. CDR3 in DNA: TGTGCCAGCAGTTTATATCCCCCGCCAGACACTGAAGCTTTCTTT. Translating gives CASSLYPPPDTEAFF.

The genes are TRBV10-3 and TRBJ2-5; D is undetermined. This CDR3 contains 16 residues. CDR1 is ENHRY, CDR2 SYGVKD, per germline. The V end lost 4 bases, the J end lost 1 base, and 16 bases lay between the germline ends. CDR3 sequence reads: CAISGLVGRSQETQYF. The CDR3 DNA sequence: TGTGCCATCAGTGGACTGGTGGGTCGGAGCCAAGAGACCCAGTACTTC.

The chain joins TRBV16 to TRBJ1-2; D perhaps matches TRBD1 (5 bases). Trimming left V 0 bases short and J 8 bases short, with 10 bases between. The CDR3 has 13 amino acids. Germline values: CDR1 KGHSY, CDR2 FQNENV. The CDR3 loop is CASSQSGLGGYTF. The CDR3 DNA is TGTGCCAGCAGCCAATCGGGACTTGGCGGCTACACCTTC.

Only a few counts were recorded for this clone. The chain combines TRBV28 with TRBJ2-5; D is possibly TRBD1 or TRBD2 (5 bases each). With 6 bases removed from V and 1 base from J, the gap between germline ends came to 12 bases. Germline V gives CDR1 MDHEN, CDR2 SYDVKM. This CDR3 comprises 14 residues. For the CDR3, the DNA is TGTGCCAGCAGCACCGGGACCAGCCAAGAGACCCAGTACTTC. This codes for CASSTGTSQETQYF.

The rearrangement links TRBV19 to TRBJ1-5, with D hard to call. Germline V gene data show CDR1 as LNHDA and CDR2 as SQIVND (reference sequence). The ends were cut back, 5 bases at V and 0 bases at J, with 11 bases in the middle. This CDR3 is 15 amino acids long. In DNA, the CDR3 is TGTGCCAGTAGTTTTGGGCAGTATAGCAATCAGCCCCAGCATTTT. Its protein product is CASSFGQYSNQPQHF.

The chain links TRBV21-1 to TRBJ1-6; the D call in the table, TRBD1, was not verified against the DNA. TRBV21-1 is a known pseudogene. CDR3 length equals 13 residues. CDR3 in DNA: TGTGCCAGCAGCTACCGGGACAGGGCTCCCCTCCACTTT. Translated, it gives CASSYRDRAPLHF.

With regard to this clone: At the DNA level, this CDR3 is encoded by other sequences in the same sample as well. V usage is TRBV5-1 and J usage is TRBJ2-3; 11 nucleotides match TRBD2. CDR1 is SGHRS, CDR2 YFSETQ, per germline. The trim removed 0 bases at V and 1 base at J, leaving 4 bases unmatched. The CDR3 runs 17 residues. The CDR3: CASSLGLAGGGTDTQYF. Here the CDR3 DNA reads TGCGCCAGCAGCTTGGGGCTAGCGGGGGGAGGCACAGATACGCAGTATTTT. Filled out from reference TRBV5-1 and TRBJ2-3, the complete variable domain reads KAGVTQTPRYLIKTRGQQVTLSCSPISGHRSVSWYQQTPGQGLQFLFEYFSETQRNKGNFPGRFSGRQFSNSRSEMNVSTLELGDSALYLCASSLGLAGGGTDTQYFGPGTRLTVL.

The chain joins TRBV5-1 to TRBJ1-6; D not certain. There are 12 residues in the CDR3. The ends were cut back, 0 bases at V and 13 bases at J, with 8 bases in the middle. From germline, CDR1 is SGHRS and CDR2 YFSETQ. The CDR3 DNA follows: TGCGCCAGCAGCTTGGCCCCGGGCCCCCTCCACTTT. It codes for CASSLAPGPLHF.

This clone came up once. The gene calls are TRBV29-1 and TRBJ1-1; 8 bases line up with TRBD1. V lost 2 bases, J lost 11 bases, and 7 bases stayed unmatched. CDR1 is SQVTM, CDR2 ANQGSEA, per germline. The CDR3 consists of 12 residues. CDR3 in amino acids: CSVEQGAATAFF. CDR3 in DNA: TGCAGCGTTGAACAGGGGGCGGCCACGGCTTTCTTT. Filled out from reference TRBV29-1 and TRBJ1-1, the complete variable domain reads SAVISQKPSRDICQRGTSLTIQCQVDSQVTMMFWYRQQPGQSLTLIATANQGSEATYESGFVIDKFPISRPNLTFSTLTVSNMSPEDSSIYLCSVEQGAATAFFGQGTRLTVV.

The chain employs TRBV2 and TRBJ2-7, with TRBD2 matching 8 bases. CDR3 size: 15 residues. Germline loops: CDR1 SNHLY, CDR2 FYNNEI. J lost 6 bases, V lost 2 bases, and 9 bases had no gene match. This CDR3 is CASSETSGGVGEQYF. The CDR3 bases are TGTGCCAGCAGTGAAACCTCGGGGGGGGTCGGCGAGCAGTACTTC.

The chain employs TRBV7-2 and TRBJ2-2; D is possibly TRBD1 (6 bases). V was pared by 6 bases and J by 1 base, with 12 bases between. The CDR3 is 15 residues long. Germline CDR1 reads SGHTA; CDR2 reads FQGNSA. CDR3 DNA sequence: TGTGCCAGCAGTAGTCAACAGGGGAACACCGGGGAGCTGTTTTTT. It specifies CASSSQQGNTGELFF. The entire variable domain, with the rest obtained from reference TRBV7-2 and TRBJ2-2, is as follows: GAGVSQSPSNKVTEKGKDVELRCDPISGHTALYWYRQSLGQGLEFLIYFQGNSAPDKSGLPSDRFSAERTGGSVSTLTIQRTQQEDSAVYLCASSSQQGNTGELFFGEGSRLTVL.

The CDR3 loop is CASSPAGSNQPQHF. CDR3 DNA sequence: TGTGCCAGCAGTCCCGCCGGTAGCAATCAGCCCCAGCATTTT. This chain links TRBV25-1 with TRBJ1-5; D gene uncertain. Germline V gene sequence: CDR1 MGHDK, CDR2 SYGVNS. The V end was cut by 5 bases, the J end by 0 bases, with 8 bases between. This CDR3 is 14 amino acids long.

The V gene is TRBV10-3, the J gene TRBJ2-5, with D hard to call. V was pared by 2 bases and J by 1 base, with 5 bases between. The germline V gene encodes CDR1 ENHRY and CDR2 SYGVKD. The CDR3 sequence is 13 residues long. CDR3 region: CAISERLQETQYF. In DNA, the CDR3 is TGTGCCATCAGTGAGCGACTCCAAGAGACCCAGTACTTC.